This TCR beta chain was observed in a study of OX40 agonist ivuxolimab in advanced cancers. In terms of the full investigation: Ivuxolimab, which targeted the costimulatory receptor OX40 (CD134), was an agonistic, fully human IgG2 monoclonal antibody. Intravenous ivuxolimab was administered to patients every 2 weeks at six dose levels: 0.01, 0.1, 0.3, 1.5, 3 and 10 mg/kg. Of the approximately 53 patients in dose escalation, some 19 had hepatocellular carcinoma, about 15 had melanoma, 9 had renal cell carcinoma and 9 had head and neck cancer. In the dose-escalation cohort, more than 80% of patients were male, and the mean age was 60 years with a range of roughly 23 to 90. Prior anti-PD-1, anti-PD-L1 or anti-CTLA-4 therapy was permitted, and less than 45% of dose-escalation patients had received checkpoint inhibitors. Partial responses occurred in three dose-escalation patients: two with cutaneous melanoma and one with hepatocellular carcinoma. Peripheral TCRbeta sequencing aimed to test whether ivuxolimab altered TCR sequence diversity and caused clonal T-cell expansion. The monotherapy dose-escalation portion (N ≈ 56 patients) of the phase I ivuxolimab trial is reported in the paper.

A remark on this clone: The antigen it binds to is not known. No qualities accompany the bases; no much larger clone lies one base away.

For sequencing of the TCRbeta CDR3 region, genomic DNA was extracted from the sorted cells. TCRbeta CDR3 regions were sequenced using the immunoSEQ Assay. The source is immuneACCESS, and TCRdb retained only in-frame sequences with V and J called. Part of the clones is not carried over; for the studies checked, unresolved V genes explain less than half of this, and the remainder is unexplained. Present in this sample are fewer than 55,000 clones, over 80% of which were seen just once. The ten most abundant clones make up under 2% of the sample. Results and caveats for the whole study, not just this receptor: At doses from 0.1 to 3.0 mg/kg, clonal expansion was seen in both CD4+ and CD8+ blood T cells between baseline and week 6. In the 0.1-3.0 mg/kg groups, partial responders had among the lowest normalized peripheral clonal expansion, particularly in CD8+ T cells. After ivuxolimab, expanded clones were on average more numerous among CD8+ T cells than among CD4+ T cells. The antigen specificity of the clonally expanded peripheral T cells was not determined. Low levels of normalized T-cell clonal expansion were also shown by some nonresponding patients.

Patients with autoimmune disease history or receiving systemic immunosuppression were excluded from the trial. Peripheral blood for TCR sequencing was collected from all dose cohorts at baseline, on cycle 4 day 1, and on cycle 7 day 1. The samples were taken from a phase I, first-in-human, multicenter, open-label dose-escalation trial of ivuxolimab. The trial enrolled adults with locally advanced or metastatic head and neck squamous cell, hepatocellular, melanoma or renal cell carcinoma. Before TCR sequencing, CD4+ T cells and CD8+ T cells were sorted from peripheral blood as separate populations. Here the sequenced sample was CD4+ or CD8+ T cells sorted from blood, taken in a trial of the OX40 agonist ivuxolimab. This TCR derives from an adult with an advanced solid tumor such as melanoma, head and neck, liver or kidney cancer.

The CDR3 is CATTRFRGNTEAFF. The DNA sequence follows: TGTGCCACCACCCGCTTCAGAGGGAACACTGAAGCTTTCTTT. The chain joins TRBV5-6 to TRBJ1-1; there is no confident call for the D gene. From a lookup of the germline V gene, CDR1 and CDR2 are SGHDT and YYEEEE. The cysteine opens and the phenylalanine closes a CDR3 of 14 amino acids. CDR3 DNA only is kept here, 42 bases in frame from base 1. A distance of 16 bases separates the germline ends of V and J, which lose 9 bases and 1 base respectively.